This T cell receptor beta chain was sequenced in a study of graft-versus-host responses after intestinal transplantation. Across the study: Recipients received multivisceral, liver-intestinal, or isolated intestinal transplants. Anti-thymocyte globulin induction preceded about 3 years of tacrolimus and steroid maintenance in all recipients. The study's findings and limits: Some GvH clones appeared in ileal mucosa or blood before recipient bone marrow. High graft-versus-host to host-versus-graft clonal ratios were found in allografts of patients who had graft-donor T cell macrochimerism.

Trimming shortened V by 10 bases and J by 3 bases, and 10 bases separated the two germline ends. The CDR3 has 11 amino acids. Per the germline V gene, CDR1 is SEHNR and CDR2 is FQNEAQ (reference sequence). The protocol was immunoSEQ multiplex PCR, while the TCRdb copy is restricted to in-frame clones and leaves out a portion. The table lists about 110,000 clones, about nine tenths of them singletons. In the case of this clone: Its cognate antigen is unknown.

This TCR was sampled from a human donor who was the organ donor for an intestinal transplant. Sequences were derived from unstimulated CD4+ T cells sorted from spleen or lymph node cells, sampled before transplant. This rearrangement joins TRBV7-9 to TRBJ2-7; D gene uncertain. The CDR3 nucleotides are TGTGCCATTAATTGGGGCTACGAGCAGTACTTC. As protein: CAINWGYEQYF.